The entry below describes one T cell receptor (beta chain). Its antigen is not identified. This sample was included in a study of OX40 agonist ivuxolimab in advanced cancers. Study-wide points: Blood T cells, both CD4+ and CD8+, expanded clonally by week 6 at 0.1 to 3.0 mg/kg.

Germline CDR1 reads SGHAT; CDR2 reads FQNNGV. The CDR3 contains 13 residues. Trimming took off 0 bases at V and 11 bases at J, with 13 bases between the two ends. Sequenced by immunoSEQ multiplex PCR; TCRdb stores in-frame clones only, minus some. The sample holds 57,000 or so clones, about 84% seen once. The genes are TRBV11-2 and TRBJ1-1; D is unresolved. The sequencing here drew on CD4+ or CD8+ T cells sorted from blood, taken in a trial of the OX40 agonist ivuxolimab. The receptor comes from an adult with an advanced solid tumor such as melanoma, head and neck, liver or kidney cancer. In DNA, the CDR3 is TGTGCCAGCAGCTTAGATCGTGGGAGGTCGGCTTTCTTT. It translates to CASSLDRGRSAFF. The whole variable domain, remainder taken from reference TRBV11-2 and TRBJ1-1, is EAGVAQSPRYKIIEKRQSVAFWCNPISGHATLYWYQQILGQGPKLLIQFQNNGVVDDSQLPKDRFSAERLKGVDSTLKIQPAKLEDSAVYLCASSLDRGRSAFFGQGTRLTVV.